These 10 T cell receptor beta chains were all obtained from the same sample, sequenced in a study of breast tumors, draining lymph nodes, adjacent tissues. Each CDR3 protein is one row after TCRdb ran MiXCR on the multiplex PCR reads. The table records 200,000 or so distinct CDR3 sequences, around 29% of them present only once. Samples came from axillary lymph nodes draining the breast cancer. Material: axillary lymph node tissue. The source of these receptors is a female donor with breast cancer. Some clones in this sample may be carry-over from other donors' samples.

The table lists this clonotype with many counts. The rearrangement joins TRBV5-5 to TRBJ2-7; D is unclear. Trimming took 3 bases from V and 9 from J, leaving 16 bases between them. The CDR3 has 13 residues. Germline values: CDR1 SGHKS, CDR2 YYEKEE (reference sequence). The chain's CDR3 is CASSSVVGSGQYF. For the CDR3, the DNA is TGTGCCAGCAGCTCTGTCGTGGGGTCCGGGCAGTACTTC.

Ten or more counts support this clonotype. The chain links TRBV30 to TRBJ2-3; TRBD1 agrees at 10 bases. The trim removed 2 bases at V and 5 bases at J, leaving 7 bases unmatched. Germline CDR1 reads GTSNPN; CDR2 reads SVGIG (reference sequence). This CDR3 is built from 15 residues. CDR3 amino acids: CAWSNGTGVLDTQYF. CDR3 nucleotides: TGTGCCTGGAGTAATGGGACAGGGGTTTTAGATACGCAGTATTTT. Filled out from reference TRBV30 and TRBJ2-3, the complete variable domain reads SQTIHQWPATLVQPVGSPLSLECTVEGTSNPNLYWYRQAAGRGLQLLFYSVGIGQISSEVPQNLSASRPQDRQFILSSKKLLLSDSGFYLCAWSNGTGVLDTQYFGPGTRLTVL.

The chain has TRBV24-1 and TRBJ2-3, with 7 bases fitting TRBD2. CDR3 length: 12 amino acids. Losses at the gene ends were 7 bases for V and 5 bases for J; bases not matched to a gene: 2. Germline CDR1 is KGHDR and CDR2 is SFDVKD. CDR3 amino acids: CATSGEGDTQYF. The CDR3, as DNA: TGTGCCACCAGCGGGGAGGGAGATACGCAGTATTTT.

This clonotype turned up a few times. The V and J genes are TRBV6-1 and TRBJ1-2; 9 positions match TRBD1. This CDR3 region has 12 residues. After removal of 6 bases from V and 8 bases from J, the junction contained 4 bases not matched to a gene. Germline V gene sequence: CDR1 MNHNS, CDR2 SASEGT. This CDR3 is CASRDRGYGYTF. The CDR3, as DNA: TGTGCCAGCAGGGACAGGGGCTACGGCTACACCTTC.

This clonotype was seen repeatedly, ten times or more. The V and J genes are TRBV11-2 and TRBJ2-7; unclear D gene. Deletions cut 6 bases from V and 3 bases from J, with 18 bases between. Germline values: CDR1 SGHAT, CDR2 FQNNGV. The CDR3 covers 15 residues. The CDR3 DNA reads TGTGCCAGCAGTAAGGGCGGCACAAATCACTACGAGCAGTACTTC. This encodes CASSKGGTNHYEQYF.

This clonotype was found many times. The V call is TRBV6-5, the J call TRBJ1-6, with D possibly being TRBD1 (5 bases). Germline V gene sequence: CDR1 MNHEY, CDR2 SVGAGI. V lost 5 bases and J 4 bases, leaving 9 bases between the germline ends. There are 14 residues in the CDR3. The CDR3 nucleotides are TGTGCCAGCAGTCGGGACGGTTATAATTCACCCCTCCACTTT. Residues: CASSRDGYNSPLHF.

This clonotype was observed a single time. V usage is TRBV15 and J usage is TRBJ2-2; D is ambiguous. This CDR3 comprises 14 residues. Per germline, CDR1 LNHNV and CDR2 YYDKDF (reference sequence). Trimming took off 9 bases at V and 1 base at J, with 12 bases between the two ends. CDR3 DNA sequence: TGTGCCACTTACAGCACCTTGAACACCGGGGAGCTGTTTTTT. This gives the protein CATYSTLNTGELFF.

Concerning this clonotype itself: Without the conserved terminal phenylalanine or tryptophan, this CDR3 likely stems from a read error. Because the CDR3's place on the DNA is in doubt, the DNA is left out and the CDR3 is given as listed by TCRdb. CDR3 sequence: CAISESIRDTQYL. The J gene is TRBJ2-3, the V gene TRBV10-3. Germline lookup yields CDR1 ENHRY and CDR2 SYGVKD. The CDR3 length is 13 residues, termini included.

This clonotype showed up many times. This sequence joins TRBV6-5 and TRBJ2-7; the match to TRBD2 covers 10 bases. The CDR3 covers 15 residues. Germline lookup yields CDR1 MNHEY and CDR2 SVGAGI. Trimming at V came to 6 bases and at J to 0 bases, leaving 5 bases not matched to a gene. The CDR3 nucleotides are TGTGCCAGCAGCCCTACTAGCGGGGCCTCCTACGAGCAGTACTTC. Its translation is CASSPTSGASYEQYF.

The chain links TRBV6-6 to TRBJ1-5; 7 nucleotides line up with TRBD1. Germline V gives CDR1 MNHNY, CDR2 SVGAGI (reference sequence). V was clipped by 0 bases and J by 0 bases; unmatched bases: 8. This CDR3 has 18 amino acids. The CDR3 protein is CASSYSRGTAYSNQPQHF. CDR3 DNA: TGTGCCAGCAGTTACTCGCGGGGGACAGCCTATAGCAATCAGCCCCAGCATTTT.